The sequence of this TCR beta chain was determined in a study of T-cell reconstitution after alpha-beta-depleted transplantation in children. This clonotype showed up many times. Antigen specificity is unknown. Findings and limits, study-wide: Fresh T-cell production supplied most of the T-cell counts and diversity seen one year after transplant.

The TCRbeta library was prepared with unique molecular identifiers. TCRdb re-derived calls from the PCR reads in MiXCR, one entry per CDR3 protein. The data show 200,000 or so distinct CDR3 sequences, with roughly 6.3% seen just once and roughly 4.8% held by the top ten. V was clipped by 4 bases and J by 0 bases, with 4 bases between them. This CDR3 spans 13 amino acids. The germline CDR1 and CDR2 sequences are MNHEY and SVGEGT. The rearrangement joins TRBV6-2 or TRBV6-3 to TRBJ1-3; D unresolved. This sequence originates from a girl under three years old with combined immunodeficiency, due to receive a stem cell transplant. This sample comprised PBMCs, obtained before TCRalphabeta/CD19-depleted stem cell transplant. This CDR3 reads CASSFFSGNTIYF. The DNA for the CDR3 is TGTGCCAGCAGTTTCTTCTCTGGAAACACCATATATTTT.